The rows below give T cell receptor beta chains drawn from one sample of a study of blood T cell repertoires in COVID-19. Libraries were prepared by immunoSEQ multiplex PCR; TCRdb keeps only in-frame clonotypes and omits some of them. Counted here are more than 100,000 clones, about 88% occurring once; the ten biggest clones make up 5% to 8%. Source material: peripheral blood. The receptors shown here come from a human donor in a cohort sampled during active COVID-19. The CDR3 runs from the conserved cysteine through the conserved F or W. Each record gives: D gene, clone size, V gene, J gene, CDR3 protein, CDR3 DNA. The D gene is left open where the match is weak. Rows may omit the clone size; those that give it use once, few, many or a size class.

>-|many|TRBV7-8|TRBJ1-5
CASSLEGFSNQPQHF
TGTGCCAGCAGCTTAGAGGGGTTTAGCAATCAGCCCCAGCATTTT
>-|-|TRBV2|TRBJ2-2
CASSIEREATGELFF
TGTGCCAGCAGCATCGAGAGGGAAGCGACCGGGGAGCTGTTTTTT
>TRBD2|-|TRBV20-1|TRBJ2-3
CSASLPQLAAGADTQYF
TGCAGTGCTAGTCTCCCCCAACTAGCGGCTGGAGCAGATACGCAGTATTTT
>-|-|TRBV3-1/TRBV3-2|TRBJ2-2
CASSQYGTPPGELFF
TGTGCCAGCAGCCAATACGGGACTCCTCCCGGGGAGCTGTTTTTT
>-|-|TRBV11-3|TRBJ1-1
CASSSGYTEAFF
TGTGCCAGCAGCTCAGGGTACACTGAAGCTTTCTTT
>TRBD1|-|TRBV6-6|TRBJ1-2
CASSRTGGASSNYGYTF
TGTGCCAGCAGTCGGACAGGGGGCGCGAGTTCGAACTATGGCTACACCTTC
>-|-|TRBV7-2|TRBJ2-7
CASSPIAEAAYEQYF
TGTGCCAGCAGCCCAATAGCAGAAGCCGCCTACGAGCAGTACTTC
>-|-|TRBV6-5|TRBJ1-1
CASRDRMNTEAFF
TGTGCCAGCAGGGACAGAATGAACACTGAAGCTTTCTTT
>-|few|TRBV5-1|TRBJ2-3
CASSLMSGSQDTQYF
TGCGCCAGCAGCCTTATGTCGGGGAGCCAAGATACGCAGTATTTT
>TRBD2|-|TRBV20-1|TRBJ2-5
CSASLVAGGRETQYF
TGCAGTGCTAGTTTAGTTGCGGGGGGGCGGGAGACCCAGTACTTC
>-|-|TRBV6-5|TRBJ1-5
CASSWGDQPQHF
TGTGCCAGCAGTTGGGGAGATCAGCCCCAGCATTTT
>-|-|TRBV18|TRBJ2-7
CASSAGGLEGEQYF
TGTGCCAGCTCGGCAGGGGGACTAGAGGGAGAGCAGTACTTC
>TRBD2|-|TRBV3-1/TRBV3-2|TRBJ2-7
CASSQEGLAGAFNEQYF
TGTGCCAGCAGCCAAGAAGGACTAGCGGGAGCTTTTAACGAGCAGTACTTC
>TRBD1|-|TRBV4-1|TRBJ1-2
CASSHDPGTDYGYTF
TGCGCCAGCAGCCACGACCCCGGGACAGACTATGGCTACACCTTC
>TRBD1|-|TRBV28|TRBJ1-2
CASMGQINYGYTF
TGTGCCAGCATGGGACAGATAAACTATGGCTACACCTTC
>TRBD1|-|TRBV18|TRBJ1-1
CASSPGDRGTEAFF
TGTGCCAGCTCACCAGGAGACAGGGGGACTGAAGCTTTCTTT
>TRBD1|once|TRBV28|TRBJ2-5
CASTDRPRETQYF
TGTGCCAGCACGGACAGGCCCCGAGAGACCCAGTACTTC
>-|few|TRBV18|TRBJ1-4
CASSPITDEKLFF
TGTGCCAGCTCACCCATTACAGATGAAAAACTGTTTTTT
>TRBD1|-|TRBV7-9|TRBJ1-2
CASSLLTGSYGYTF
TGTGCCAGCAGCTTACTGACAGGGTCCTATGGCTACACCTTC
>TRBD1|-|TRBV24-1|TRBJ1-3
CATSDPGTAGNTIYF
TGTGCCACCAGTGATCCGGGGACAGCTGGAAACACCATATATTTT
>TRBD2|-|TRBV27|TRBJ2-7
CASCPGQRGYEQYF
TGTGCCAGCTGCCCGGGCCAGCGGGGCTACGAGCAGTACTTC
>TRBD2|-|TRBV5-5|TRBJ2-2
CASSLEWASGKSRNGELFF
TGTGCCAGCAGCTTGGAATGGGCTAGCGGGAAAAGTAGGAACGGGGAGCTGTTTTTT
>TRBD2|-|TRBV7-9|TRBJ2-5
CASSRAVSGGDQETQYF
TGTGCCAGCAGCCGGGCGGTGTCGGGAGGTGACCAAGAGACCCAGTACTTC
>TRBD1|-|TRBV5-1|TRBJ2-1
CASSLAPGQGLEQFF
TGCGCCAGCAGCTTGGCGCCGGGACAGGGGCTTGAGCAGTTCTTC
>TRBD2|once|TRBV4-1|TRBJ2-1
CASSQTLAGRGEQFF
TGCGCCAGCAGCCAAACACTAGCGGGACGAGGTGAGCAGTTCTTC
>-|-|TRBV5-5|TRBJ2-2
CASSFLALMAGELFF
TGTGCCAGCAGCTTTCTTGCCCTAATGGCCGGGGAGCTGTTTTTT
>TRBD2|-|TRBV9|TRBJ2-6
CASSSAELAGTQLSGANVLTF
TGTGCCAGCAGCTCTGCGGAGTTAGCGGGCACGCAGCTCTCTGGGGCCAACGTCCTGACTTTC
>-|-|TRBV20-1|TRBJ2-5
CSASGPAGQETQYF
TGCAGTGCTAGTGGACCCGCGGGCCAAGAGACCCAGTACTTC
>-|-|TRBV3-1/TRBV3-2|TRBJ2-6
CASSQDSSGANVLTF
TGTGCCAGCAGCCAAGATAGCTCTGGGGCCAACGTCCTGACTTTC
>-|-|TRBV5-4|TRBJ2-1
CASSLQGSYNEQFF
TGTGCCAGCAGCTTGCAGGGATCCTACAATGAGCAGTTCTTC
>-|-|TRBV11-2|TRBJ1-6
CASSLDLSWPSRGNSPLHF
TGTGCCAGCAGCTTAGATCTTAGCTGGCCCTCTCGGGGAAATTCACCCCTCCACTTT
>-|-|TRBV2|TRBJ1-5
CASSEAPRQPQHF
TGTGCCAGCAGTGAAGCCCCTCGTCAGCCCCAGCATTTT
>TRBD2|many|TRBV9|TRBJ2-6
CASSVVAGASGANVLTF
TGTGCCAGCAGCGTAGTAGCGGGGGCGTCTGGGGCCAACGTCCTGACTTTC
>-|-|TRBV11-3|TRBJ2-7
CASSQNEYEQYF
TGTGCCAGCAGCCAGAATGAATACGAGCAGTACTTC
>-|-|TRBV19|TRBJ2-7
CASSTSEGSYEQYF
TGTGCCAGTAGTACTAGTGAGGGCTCCTACGAGCAGTACTTC
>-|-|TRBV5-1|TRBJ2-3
CASQGGGTDTQYF
TGCGCCAGCCAGGGGGGTGGCACAGATACGCAGTATTTT
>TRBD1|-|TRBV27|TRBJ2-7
CASSPRQGGGEQYF
TGTGCCAGCAGTCCCCGACAGGGGGGTGGCGAGCAGTACTTC
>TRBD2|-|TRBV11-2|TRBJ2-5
CASSLDEEASGYPRPETQYF
TGTGCCAGCAGCTTAGATGAGGAGGCTAGCGGTTACCCCCGGCCTGAGACCCAGTACTTC
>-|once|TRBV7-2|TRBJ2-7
CASRGGALMREQYF
TGTGCCTCGAGGGGGGGGGCCCTCATGAGGGAGCAGTACTTC
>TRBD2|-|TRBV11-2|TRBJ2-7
CASSSRGAGVSYEQYF
TGTGCCAGCAGCTCCCGGGGAGCGGGGGTCTCCTACGAGCAGTACTTC